This T cell receptor (beta chain) was documented in a study of T cells in Graves' hyperthyroidism and ophthalmopathy (dated by TCRdb to between 2018 and 2021). Notes on the research overall: Peripheral blood samples were taken at initial diagnosis, before any treatment was given. To identify TCR V-J signatures that set the groups apart, the researchers used a discovery cohort of more than 95 patients, made up of some 41 with Graves' ophthalmopathy and 57 with stable Graves' hyperthyroidism. An independent validation cohort of around 19 hyperthyroidism patients and 15 or so patients who later progressed to ophthalmopathy tested prospective prediction of ophthalmopathy. The roughly 99 discovery patients were divided at random into training and test sets in a 7:3 ratio. Thyroid tissue and blood T-cell repertoires from about six Graves' hyperthyroidism patients were also compared in the study. After sampling, hyperthyroidism patients received methimazole starting at 30 mg daily, and ophthalmopathy patients received high-dose intravenous methylprednisolone. The paper describes TCR Vbeta CDR3 sequencing of 130 to 150 peripheral blood samples, made up of fewer than 50 ophthalmopathy patients, approximately 76 hyperthyroidism patients and about 17 progressor patients. Overall study results and their limits: Most expanded thyroid clonotypes (frequency above 0.001) were also detected in blood, a finding suggesting that blood repertoires may reflect thyroid immune responses. Sample size was not statistically predetermined, and blinding of investigators to group allocation was not performed. A 13 V-J signature model separated ophthalmopathy from stable hyperthyroidism, with approximately 86% sensitivity and approximately 81% specificity in cross-validation and 80%/75% in testing. In validation, the model predicted progression to ophthalmopathy a median of 6.5 months before onset, with roughly 68% sensitivity and 72.22% specificity.

This clonotype has a count of ten or more. It lacks a known antigen. It has no much larger one-base neighbor in the sample; base qualities were not kept. A patient counted as having stable Graves' hyperthyroidism if no progression to ophthalmopathy occurred over 18 months of follow-up. Hyperthyroidism patients were aged 18 to 65 years and newly diagnosed, with disease duration of less than 2 months. Patients with uncontrolled infections, other autoimmune diseases, pregnancy or lactation were excluded. Diagnoses relied on clinical symptoms, serum thyroxine and TRAb, thyroid ultrasound and orbital computed tomography. Ficoll-Paque density gradient centrifugation was used to isolate PBMCs from about 9 ml of fresh peripheral blood. Trizol reagent was used to extract total RNA, and RNA quality was then checked on an Agilent 2100 Bioanalyzer. Amplification of TCR beta CDR3 regions was carried out from RNA transcripts. The TCR CDR3 was subjected to a first round of RT-PCR using the HTBI primer set and the Qiagen OneStep RT-PCR kit. Libraries were constructed in a second round of multiplex PCR, after which size selection and purification were carried out. Sequencing of the libraries was done on an Illumina HiSeq2000 using paired-end 100 bp reads. Turning to the authors' computational methods: SOAPnuke was used to process the raw data, removing reads that contained adapters or uncalled bases, had a mean Phred below 15, or lacked an exact match to the constant primer or identifier. High-quality paired reads were merged with COPE v1.2.5, and unique nucleotide sequences were defined as clonotypes. Clonotypes were aligned to IMGT TRBV, TRBD and TRBJ reference segments using MiTCR v1.1. Only V-J combinations with frequency above 0.0001, covering roughly 99% of repertoires, were analysed. The TCS score was defined as F50 (clonal expansion) divided by E x V (chaos), with BLOSUM62-based TCRdist calculated between CDR3 peptides within each V-J. Welch's t-statistics and random forest reduced several hundred V-J features to fewer than 15, which were used in a naive Bayes classifier (R e1071). TCRdb applied fastp at Q25 and MiXCR to the public reads, then kept only in-frame beta chains. Each CDR3 protein appears once, grouped with its most common genes and DNA. The V and J calls here are based on TCRdb, not the publication. In all, the sample holds about 510,000 distinct CDR3 sequences, and approximately 14% of those were seen once. The leading ten clones occupy approximately 15% of the sample.

CDR1 and CDR2, looked up from the germline V gene, are MDHEN and SYDVKM. Including cysteine and phenylalanine, the CDR3 has 17 amino acids. Here the CDR3 DNA is all that survives: 51 bases in frame from base 1. Germline trimming: 6 bases from V, 0 bases from J; junction bases outside gene matches: 12. Here the chain combines TRBV28 and TRBJ2-3; 7 bases in the middle match TRBD2. Sample: blood. This TCR was recovered from a woman between 40 and 55 years old with Graves' hyperthyroidism. The DNA sequence reads TGTGCCAGCAGCGCGCTGGAAAGCGGGATTAGCACAGATACGCAGTATTTT. Translated, it gives CASSALESGISTDTQYF.